Listed below are T cell receptor beta chains from one sample, sequenced in a study of T cells in Graves' hyperthyroidism and ophthalmopathy. A single record per CDR3 protein comes from TCRdb applying MiXCR to the multiplex PCR reads. Among approximately 400,000 distinct CDR3 sequences listed, about a fifth were seen once. The specimen sequenced was blood. The receptors were sampled from a woman in her late teens or twenties with Graves' hyperthyroidism. The CDR3 runs from the conserved cysteine through the conserved F or W. D genes are given only for firm matches. Some rows mark clone size as missing; the rest say once, few, many or name a class of expanded clone.

>TRBV11-2|many|TRBJ1-6|NA
CASSSQGNSPLHF
TGTGCCAGCAGCTCCCAGGGTAATTCACCCCTCCACTTT
>TRBV28|many|TRBJ2-7|NA
CASSISSYEQYF
TGTGCCAGCAGTATTAGCTCCTACGAGCAGTACTTC
>TRBV11-2|many|TRBJ2-5|NA
CASSPSSIQETQYF
TGTGCCAGCAGCCCTTCAAGTATCCAAGAGACCCAGTACTTC
>TRBV29-1|NA|TRBJ1-1|NA
CSVERAVRNTEAFF
TGCAGCGTTGAAAGGGCAGTGCGGAACACTGAAGCTTTCTTT
>TRBV28|many|TRBJ1-5|TRBD1
CASSPWDSYSNQPQHF
TGTGCCAGCAGTCCCTGGGACAGCTATAGCAATCAGCCCCAGCATTTT
>TRBV5-1|many|TRBJ2-7|TRBD2
CASRTSGINEQYF
TGCGCCAGCAGAACTAGCGGGATTAACGAGCAGTACTTC
>TRBV5-1|many|TRBJ2-7|NA
CASSLEGTGAYF
TGCGCCAGCAGCTTGGAGGGGACGGGCGCGTACTTC
>TRBV4-2|NA|TRBJ2-7|NA
CASSQVAGENYEQYF
TGTGCCAGCAGCCAAGTGGCAGGGGAGAACTACGAGCAGTACTTC
>TRBV11-3|many|TRBJ2-7|NA
CASSLGGGHPGEQYF
TGTGCCAGCAGCTTGGGTGGGGGCCACCCAGGGGAGCAGTACTTC
>TRBV19|many|TRBJ2-7|NA
CASNPQGNRYEQYF
TGTGCCAGTAACCCGCAGGGGAACCGCTACGAGCAGTACTTC
>TRBV11-2|many|TRBJ1-2|NA
CASSFGQRDFNYGYTF
TGTGCCAGCAGCTTTGGACAGCGAGACTTTAACTATGGCTACACCTTC
>TRBV6-5|NA|TRBJ2-7|NA
CASVGEHEQYF
TGTGCCAGCGTTGGAGAACACGAGCAGTACTTC
>TRBV30|many|TRBJ1-1|NA
CAWSGGWVEAFF
TGTGCCTGGAGCGGCGGCTGGGTTGAAGCTTTCTTT
>TRBV20-1|many|TRBJ2-2|NA
CSAPRDLTGELFF
TGCAGTGCTCCACGGGACCTTACCGGGGAGCTGTTTTTT
>TRBV6-2/TRBV6-3|many|TRBJ2-2|TRBD2
CASSNLAVTGELFF
TGTGCCAGCAGTAATCTAGCGGTCACCGGGGAGCTGTTTTTT
>TRBV18|many|TRBJ1-1|TRBD1
CASSRTGNGFSVGFF
TGTGCCAGCTCAAGGACAGGGAACGGCTTTTCAGTTGGTTTCTTT
>TRBV7-9|few|TRBJ2-7|NA
CASSLGIFYEQYF
TGTGCCAGCAGCTTAGGTATCTTCTACGAGCAGTACTTC
>TRBV6-5|many|TRBJ2-7|TRBD1
CASSYTGQQYF
TGTGCCAGCAGTTACACGGGACAGCAATACTTC
>TRBV7-3|many|TRBJ2-2|NA
CASSFTGQTGELFF
TGTGCCAGCAGCTTTACAGGGCAAACCGGGGAGCTGTTTTTT
>TRBV12-3/TRBV12-4|many|TRBJ1-1|NA
CASSFWGEDTEAFF
TGTGCCAGCAGTTTTTGGGGGGAGGACACTGAAGCTTTCTTT
>TRBV2|many|TRBJ2-5|TRBD1
CASSVGQRQETQYF
TGTGCCAGCAGTGTGGGACAGCGCCAAGAGACCCAGTACTTC
>TRBV6-1|many|TRBJ2-7|NA
CASSDDGTAAYEQYF
TGTGCCAGCAGTGACGATGGGACCGCCGCCTACGAGCAGTACTTC
>TRBV5-1|few|TRBJ2-3|TRBD2
CASSLDLAGGTTDTQYF
TGCGCCAGCAGCTTGGACCTAGCGGGGGGGACCACAGATACGCAGTATTTT
>TRBV7-6|many|TRBJ2-7|NA
CASSLERGGSSYEQYF
TGTGCCAGCAGCTTAGAGCGAGGGGGAAGCTCCTACGAGCAGTACTTC
>TRBV27|few|TRBJ2-7|NA
CASSSTDSLYEQYF
TGTGCCAGCAGTTCCACGGATTCTTTGTACGAGCAGTACTTC
>TRBV12-5|NA|TRBJ1-3|NA
CASGWMTGPGNTIYF
TGTGCTAGTGGTTGGATGACAGGTCCTGGAAACACCATATATTTT
>TRBV5-1|many|TRBJ2-7|NA
CASRVHQLSYEQYF
TGCGCCAGCAGAGTTCACCAACTGTCCTACGAGCAGTACTTC